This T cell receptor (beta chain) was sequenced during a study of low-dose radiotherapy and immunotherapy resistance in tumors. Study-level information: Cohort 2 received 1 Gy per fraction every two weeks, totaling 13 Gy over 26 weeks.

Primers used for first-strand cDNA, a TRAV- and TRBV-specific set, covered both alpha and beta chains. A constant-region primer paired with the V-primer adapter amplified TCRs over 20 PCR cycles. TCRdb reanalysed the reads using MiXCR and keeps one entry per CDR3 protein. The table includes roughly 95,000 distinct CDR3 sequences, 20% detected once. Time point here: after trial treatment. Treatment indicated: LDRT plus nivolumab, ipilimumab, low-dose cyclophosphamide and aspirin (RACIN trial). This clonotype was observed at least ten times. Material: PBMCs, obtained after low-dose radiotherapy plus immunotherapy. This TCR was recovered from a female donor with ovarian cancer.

The DNA of the CDR3 is TGTGCCAGTAGTCCAGTGGCCGACTCGTTAGGGGAGCAGTACTTC. Its protein product is CASSPVADSLGEQYF. J is TRBJ2-7 and V is TRBV19; D not resolved. Trimming took 5 bases from V and 7 from J, leaving 21 bases between them. The CDR3 contains 15 residues. Germline lookup yields CDR1 LNHDA and CDR2 SQIVND (reference sequence).